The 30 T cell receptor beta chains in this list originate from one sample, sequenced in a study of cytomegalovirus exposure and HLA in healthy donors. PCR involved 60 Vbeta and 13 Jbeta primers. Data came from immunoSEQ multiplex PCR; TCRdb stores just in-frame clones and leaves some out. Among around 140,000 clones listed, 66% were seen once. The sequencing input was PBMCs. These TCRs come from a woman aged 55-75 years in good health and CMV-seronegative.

CDR3 bases: TGTGCCAGCAGCGACGACAGAGACTATGGCTACACCTTC. Residues: CASSDDRDYGYTF. This chain links TRBV5-4 with TRBJ1-2; D possibly corresponds to TRBD1 (5 bases). The V end lost 4 bases, the J end lost 3 bases, and 10 bases lay between the germline ends. CDR3 length: 13 residues. CDR1 SGHNT and CDR2 YYREEE come from the germline V gene (reference sequence).

CDR3 amino acids: CASSPAGGNTGELFF. The DNA for the CDR3 is TGTGCCAGCAGCCCGGCCGGGGGGAACACCGGGGAGCTGTTTTTT. The V and J genes are TRBV7-3 and TRBJ2-2, with D possibly TRBD2 on 6 matching bases. V lost 5 bases and J lost 1, with 11 bases in between. The CDR3 loop spans 15 amino acids. Germline V gives CDR1 SGHTA, CDR2 FQGTGA.

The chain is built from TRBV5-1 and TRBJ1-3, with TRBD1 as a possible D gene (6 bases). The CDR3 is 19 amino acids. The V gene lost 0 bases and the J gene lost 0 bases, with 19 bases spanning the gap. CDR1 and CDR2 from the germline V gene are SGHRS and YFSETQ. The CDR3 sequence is CASSLVVGSGATSGNTIYF. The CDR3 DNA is TGCGCCAGCAGCTTGGTGGTGGGTTCAGGGGCAACCTCTGGAAACACCATATATTTT.

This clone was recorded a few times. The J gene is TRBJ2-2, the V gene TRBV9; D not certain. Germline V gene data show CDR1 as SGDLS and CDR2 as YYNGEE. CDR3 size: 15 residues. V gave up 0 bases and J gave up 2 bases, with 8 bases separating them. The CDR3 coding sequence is TGTGCCAGCAGCGTAGACCCGAGAAACACCGGGGAGCTGTTTTTT. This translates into CASSVDPRNTGELFF.

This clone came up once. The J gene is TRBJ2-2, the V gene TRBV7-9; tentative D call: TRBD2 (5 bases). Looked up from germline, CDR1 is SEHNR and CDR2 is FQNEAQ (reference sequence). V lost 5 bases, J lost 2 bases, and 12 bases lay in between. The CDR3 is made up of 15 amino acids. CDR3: CASSRILGNTGELFF. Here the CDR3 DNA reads TGTGCCAGCAGCCGAATACTAGGAAACACCGGGGAGCTGTTTTTT. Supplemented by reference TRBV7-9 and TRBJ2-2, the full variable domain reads DTGVSQNPRHKITKRGQNVTFRCDPISEHNRLYWYRQTLGQGPEFLTYFQNEAQLEKSRLLSDRFSAERPKGSFSTLEIQRTEQGDSAMYLCASSRILGNTGELFFGEGSRLTVL.

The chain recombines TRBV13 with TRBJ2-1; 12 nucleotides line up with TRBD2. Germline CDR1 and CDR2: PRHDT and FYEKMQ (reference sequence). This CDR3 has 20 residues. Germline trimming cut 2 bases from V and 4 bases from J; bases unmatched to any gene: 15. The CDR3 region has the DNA TGTGCCAGCAGCTTATACTCCCGGGCTAGCGGGAGGGCCGCGTACAATGAGCAGTTCTTC. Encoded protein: CASSLYSRASGRAAYNEQFF.

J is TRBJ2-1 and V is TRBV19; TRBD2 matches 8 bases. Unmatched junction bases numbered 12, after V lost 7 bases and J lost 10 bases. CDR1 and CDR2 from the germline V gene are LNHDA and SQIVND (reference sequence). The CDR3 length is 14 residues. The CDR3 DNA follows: TGTGCCAGTAAATCCGGACTAGCCTCATTCGAGCAGTTCTTC. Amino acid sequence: CASKSGLASFEQFF. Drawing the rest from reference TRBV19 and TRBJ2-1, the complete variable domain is DGGITQSPKYLFRKEGQNVTLSCEQNLNHDAMYWYRQDPGQGLRLIYYSQIVNDFQKGDIAEGYSVSREKKESFPLTVTSAQKNPTAFYLCASKSGLASFEQFFGPGTRLTVL.

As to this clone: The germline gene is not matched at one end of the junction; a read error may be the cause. CDR3 sequence: CSSSLIGLMNTEAFF. The CDR3 nucleotides read TGTTCCAGCAGCTTAATTGGCCTCATGAACACTGAAGCTTTCTTT. The V gene is TRBV7-9, the J gene TRBJ1-1; no definite D call. Germline CDR1 and CDR2: SEHNR and FQNEAQ (reference sequence). The CDR3 sequence is 15 residues long. Full variable domain (missing parts from reference TRBV7-9 and TRBJ1-1): DTGVSQNPRHKITKRGQNVTFRCDPISEHNRLYWYRQTLGQGPEFLTYFQNEAQLEKSRLLSDRFSAERPKGSFSTLEIQRTEQGDSAMYLCSSSLIGLMNTEAFFGQGTRLTVV.

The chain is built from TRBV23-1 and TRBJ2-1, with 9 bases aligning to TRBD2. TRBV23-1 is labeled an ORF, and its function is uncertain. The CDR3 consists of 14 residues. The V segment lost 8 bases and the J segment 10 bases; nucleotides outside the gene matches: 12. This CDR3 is CASWWTGLAGEQFF. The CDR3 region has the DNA TGCGCCAGCTGGTGGACGGGGCTAGCGGGGGAGCAGTTCTTC.

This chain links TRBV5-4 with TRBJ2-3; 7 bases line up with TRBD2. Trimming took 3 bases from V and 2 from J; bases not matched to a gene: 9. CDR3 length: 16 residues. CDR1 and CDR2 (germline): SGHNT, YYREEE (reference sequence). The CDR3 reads CASSWGEGGDTDTQYF. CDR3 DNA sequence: TGTGCCAGCAGCTGGGGCGAGGGAGGGGACACAGATACGCAGTATTTT.

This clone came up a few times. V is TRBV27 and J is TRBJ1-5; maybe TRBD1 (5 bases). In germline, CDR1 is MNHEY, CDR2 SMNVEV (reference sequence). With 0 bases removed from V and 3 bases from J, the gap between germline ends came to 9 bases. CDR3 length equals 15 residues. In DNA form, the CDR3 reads TGTGCCAGCAGTTTATCGAACGGACACAATCAGCCCCAGCATTTT. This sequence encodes CASSLSNGHNQPQHF.

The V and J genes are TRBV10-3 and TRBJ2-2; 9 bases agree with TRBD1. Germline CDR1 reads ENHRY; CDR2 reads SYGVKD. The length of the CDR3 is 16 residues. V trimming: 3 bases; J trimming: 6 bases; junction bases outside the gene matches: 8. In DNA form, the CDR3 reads TGTGCCATCAGTGACTCCGGGACAGGGAGGCCCGGGGAGCTGTTTTTT. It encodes CAISDSGTGRPGELFF.

The chain's CDR3 is CASSQEGLAQQFF. As DNA, the CDR3 is TGCGCCAGCAGCCAAGAGGGCCTAGCCCAGCAGTTCTTC. V gene TRBV4-3 combines with J gene TRBJ2-1; perhaps TRBD2 as D (5 bases). Germline V lookup: CDR1 LGHNA, CDR2 YSLEER. Trimming removed 0 bases at V and 11 bases at J, with 11 bases between. The CDR3 sequence is 13 residues long.

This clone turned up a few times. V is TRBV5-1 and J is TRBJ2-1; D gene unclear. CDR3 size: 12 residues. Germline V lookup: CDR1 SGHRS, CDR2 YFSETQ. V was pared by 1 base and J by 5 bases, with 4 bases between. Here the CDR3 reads CASSLPDNEQFF. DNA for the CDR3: TGCGCCAGCAGCTTGCCCGACAATGAGCAGTTCTTC.

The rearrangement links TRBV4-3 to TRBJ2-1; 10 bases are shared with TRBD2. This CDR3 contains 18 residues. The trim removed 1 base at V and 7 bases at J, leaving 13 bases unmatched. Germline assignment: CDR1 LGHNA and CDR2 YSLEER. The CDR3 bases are TGCGCCAGCAGCCAAGTGATAGCGGGGGGCCTAGGTGGGAATGAGCAGTTCTTC. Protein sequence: CASSQVIAGGLGGNEQFF.

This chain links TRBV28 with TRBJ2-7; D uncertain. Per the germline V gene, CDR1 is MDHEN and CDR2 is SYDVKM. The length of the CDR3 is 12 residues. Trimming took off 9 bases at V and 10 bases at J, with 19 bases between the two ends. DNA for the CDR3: TGTGCCAGTTGTTCCCCCAAGCTTCAACAGTACTTC. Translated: CASCSPKLQQYF.

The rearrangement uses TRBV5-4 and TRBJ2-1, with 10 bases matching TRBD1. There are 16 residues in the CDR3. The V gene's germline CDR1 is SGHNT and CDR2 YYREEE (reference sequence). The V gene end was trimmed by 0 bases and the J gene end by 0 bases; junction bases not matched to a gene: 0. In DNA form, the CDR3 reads TGTGCCAGCAGCTTGGGACAGGGGGCCTCCTACAATGAGCAGTTCTTC. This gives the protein CASSLGQGASYNEQFF.

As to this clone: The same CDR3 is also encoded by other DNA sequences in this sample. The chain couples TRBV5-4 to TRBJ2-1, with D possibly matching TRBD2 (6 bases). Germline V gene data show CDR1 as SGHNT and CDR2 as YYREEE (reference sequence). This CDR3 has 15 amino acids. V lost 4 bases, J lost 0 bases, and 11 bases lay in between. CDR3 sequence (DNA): TGTGCCAGCAGCATTACCGGGAGCTCCTACAATGAGCAGTTCTTC. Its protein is CASSITGSSYNEQFF.

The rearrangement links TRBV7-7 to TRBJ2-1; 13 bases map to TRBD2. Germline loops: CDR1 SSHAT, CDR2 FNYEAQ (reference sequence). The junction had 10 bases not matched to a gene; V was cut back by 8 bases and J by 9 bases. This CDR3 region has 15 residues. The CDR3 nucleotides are TGTGCCAGCGGAACGGGACTAGCGGGAATTAGTGAGCAGTTCTTC. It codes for CASGTGLAGISEQFF.

CDR3 bases: TGCGCCAGCAGCTTGTTTACTAGCGGATGGGAGGAGACCCAGTACTTC. Its translation is CASSLFTSGWEETQYF. The chain couples TRBV5-1 to TRBJ2-5; 8 bases are a match to TRBD2. Trimming cost V 1 base and J 5 bases; bases outside gene matches: 10. CDR3 length equals 16 residues. Germline V lookup: CDR1 SGHRS, CDR2 YFSETQ.

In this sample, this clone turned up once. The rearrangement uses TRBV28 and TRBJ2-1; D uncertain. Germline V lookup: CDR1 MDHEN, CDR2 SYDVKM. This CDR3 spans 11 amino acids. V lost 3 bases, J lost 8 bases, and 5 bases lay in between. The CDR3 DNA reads TGTGCCAGCAGTTTGAGGTATGAGCAGTTCTTC. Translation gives CASSLRYEQFF.

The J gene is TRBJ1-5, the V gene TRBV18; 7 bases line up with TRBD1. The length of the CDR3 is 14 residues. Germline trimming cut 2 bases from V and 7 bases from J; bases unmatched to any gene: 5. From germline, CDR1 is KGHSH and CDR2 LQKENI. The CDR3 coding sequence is TGTGCCAGCTCACCAGTCAGAGGGGGCCAGCCCCAGCATTTT. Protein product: CASSPVRGGQPQHF.

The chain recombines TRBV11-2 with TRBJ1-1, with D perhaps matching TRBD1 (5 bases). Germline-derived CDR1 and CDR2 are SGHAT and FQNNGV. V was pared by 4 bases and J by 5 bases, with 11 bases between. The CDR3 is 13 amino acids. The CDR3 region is CASSSFRGTEAFF. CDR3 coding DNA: TGTGCCAGCAGCTCCTTTAGGGGTACTGAAGCTTTCTTT.

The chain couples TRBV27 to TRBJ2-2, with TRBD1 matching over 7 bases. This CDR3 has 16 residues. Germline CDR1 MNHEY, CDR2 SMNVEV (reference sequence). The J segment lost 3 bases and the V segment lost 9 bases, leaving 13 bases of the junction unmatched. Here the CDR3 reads CASNNRQGVHTGELFF. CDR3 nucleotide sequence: TGTGCCAGTAATAATCGACAGGGAGTTCACACCGGGGAGCTGTTTTTT.

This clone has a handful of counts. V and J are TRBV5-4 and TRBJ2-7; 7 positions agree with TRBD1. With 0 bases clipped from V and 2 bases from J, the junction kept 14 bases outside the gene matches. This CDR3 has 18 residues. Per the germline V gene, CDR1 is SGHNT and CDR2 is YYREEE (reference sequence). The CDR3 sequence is CASSLGNFLAGGTYEQYF. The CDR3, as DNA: TGTGCCAGCAGCTTGGGCAACTTCCTGGCAGGGGGAACCTACGAGCAGTACTTC.

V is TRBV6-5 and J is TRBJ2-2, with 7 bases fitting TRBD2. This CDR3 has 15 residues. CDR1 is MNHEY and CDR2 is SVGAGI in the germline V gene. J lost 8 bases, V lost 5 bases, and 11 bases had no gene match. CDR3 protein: CASSTYGGTKGELFF. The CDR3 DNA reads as TGTGCCAGCAGTACCTACGGGGGGACGAAAGGGGAGCTGTTTTTT.

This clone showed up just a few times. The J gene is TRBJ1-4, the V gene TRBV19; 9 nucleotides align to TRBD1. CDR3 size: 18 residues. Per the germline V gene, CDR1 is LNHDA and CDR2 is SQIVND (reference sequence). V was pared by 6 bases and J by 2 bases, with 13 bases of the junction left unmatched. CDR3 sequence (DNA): TGTGCCAGTAGGAGGACAGGGGTGATCACGGCGACTAATGAAAAACTGTTTTTT. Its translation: CASRRTGVITATNEKLFF.

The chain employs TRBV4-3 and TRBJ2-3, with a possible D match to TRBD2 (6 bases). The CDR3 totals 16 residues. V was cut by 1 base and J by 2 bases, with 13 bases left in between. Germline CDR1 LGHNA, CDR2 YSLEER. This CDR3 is CASSQGGATHTDTQYF. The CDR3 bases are TGCGCCAGCAGCCAAGGCGGGGCTACCCACACAGATACGCAGTATTTT.

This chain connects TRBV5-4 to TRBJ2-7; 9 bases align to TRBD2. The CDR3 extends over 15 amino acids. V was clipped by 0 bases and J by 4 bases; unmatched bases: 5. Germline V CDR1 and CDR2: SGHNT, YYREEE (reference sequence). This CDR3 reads CASSLGSGGLYEQYF. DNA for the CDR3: TGTGCCAGCAGCTTGGGGAGCGGGGGGTTATACGAGCAGTACTTC.

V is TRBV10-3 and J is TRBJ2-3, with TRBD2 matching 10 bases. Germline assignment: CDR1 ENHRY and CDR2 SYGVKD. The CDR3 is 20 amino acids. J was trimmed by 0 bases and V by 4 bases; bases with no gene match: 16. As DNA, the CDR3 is TGTGCCATCAGTGGCCCTGGCGAGCGGGGGGGGGATTCTAGCACAGATACGCAGTATTTT. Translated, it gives CAISGPGERGGDSSTDTQYF.